One and the same sample provided the 2 T cell receptor beta chains below, sequenced in a study of blood T cell repertoires in COVID-19. Only in-frame clones appear in the TCRdb table, and some are missing; sequencing was by immunoSEQ multiplex PCR. The table includes fewer than 85,000 clones, approximately 79% detected once. Material: peripheral blood. The receptors derive from a human donor with acute or convalescent COVID-19. The donor label of this sample is uncertain.

The chain joins TRBV29-1 to TRBJ1-5; D is possibly TRBD1 (5 bases). Germline values: CDR1 SQVTM, CDR2 ANQGSEA. V was cut by 7 bases and J by 5 bases, with 15 bases left in between. The CDR3 is 13 amino acids. CDR3 coding DNA: TGCAGCGCCGCGGAAGACAGCCATCAGCCCCAGCATTTT. This encodes CSAAEDSHQPQHF.

V gene TRBV12-3 or TRBV12-4 combines with J gene TRBJ1-5, with TRBD1 identical over 7 bases. CDR3 size: 13 residues. The V gene end was trimmed by 6 bases and the J gene end by 7 bases; junction bases not matched to a gene: 6. The CDR3 reads CASSLGQAQPQHF. The CDR3 DNA follows: TGTGCCAGCAGCCTCGGACAGGCCCAGCCCCAGCATTTT.